Listed below are T cell receptor beta chains from one sample, sequenced in a study of T cell clones after liver transplantation. Assay used: immunoSEQ multiplex PCR; TCRdb lists only in-frame clones, some missing. The sample has around 78,000 clones; roughly 85% are singletons. Sequences were derived from CD4+ T cells from blood, sampled at the 22-month timepoint. These receptors were collected from a human patient who received a liver transplant. Some T cells may trace back to the graft donor. The CDR3 runs from the conserved cysteine through the conserved F or W. A D gene is named only where the DNA matches it firmly. A row's size may be missing; if present it is once, few, many or a size class.

NA,TRBJ2-1,NA,TRBV6-5,TGTGCCAGCAGTTATGGGGGCTCCTACAATGAGCAGTTCTTC,CASSYGGSYNEQFF
once,TRBJ2-7,NA,TRBV25-1,TGTGCCAGCACCGAGGGTACTGGGGCTCGGCAGTACTTC,CASTEGTGARQYF
NA,TRBJ1-2,TRBD1,TRBV6-5,TGTGCCAGCGGGGTCGAAGACAGGGTTAATGGCTACACCTTC,CASGVEDRVNGYTF
NA,TRBJ2-1,NA,TRBV7-3,TGTGCCAGCAGCTTGGGTCCCTACAATGAGCAGTTCTTC,CASSLGPYNEQFF
NA,TRBJ2-7,NA,TRBV14,TGTGCCAGCAGCCAAGAATACTACGAGCAGTACTTC,CASSQEYYEQYF
NA,TRBJ2-7,TRBD2,TRBV5-4,TGTGCCAGCAGCTTGGCCGACGGGAGGAGAAACGAGCAGTACTTC,CASSLADGRRNEQYF
NA,TRBJ2-3,TRBD1,TRBV7-6,TGTGCCAGCAGCTCACCGACAGGGGCCGGAGATACGCAGTATTTT,CASSSPTGAGDTQYF
NA,TRBJ2-7,TRBD2,TRBV19,TGTGCCAGTAGTAATAGCGGGAGCAACGAGCAGTACTTC,CASSNSGSNEQYF
NA,TRBJ1-1,NA,TRBV30,TGTGCCTGGCGCCTGAACACTGAAGCTTTCTTT,CAWRLNTEAFF
NA,TRBJ2-3,NA,TRBV5-8,TGTGCCAGCAGCCTAGACGCAGGGAATACGCAGTATTTT,CASSLDAGNTQYF